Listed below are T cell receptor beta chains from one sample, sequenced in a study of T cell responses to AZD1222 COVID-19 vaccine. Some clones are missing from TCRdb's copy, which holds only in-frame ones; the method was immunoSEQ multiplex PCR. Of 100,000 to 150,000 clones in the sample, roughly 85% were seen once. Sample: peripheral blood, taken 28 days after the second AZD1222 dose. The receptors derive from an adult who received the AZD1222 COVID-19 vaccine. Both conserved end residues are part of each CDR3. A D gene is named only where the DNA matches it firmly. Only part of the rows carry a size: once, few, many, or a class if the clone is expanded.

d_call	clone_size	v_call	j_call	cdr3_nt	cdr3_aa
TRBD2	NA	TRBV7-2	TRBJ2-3	TGTGCCAGCAGCACCAGGACTAGCGGGGCAGATACGCAGTATTTT	CASSTRTSGADTQYF
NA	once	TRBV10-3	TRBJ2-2	TGTGCCATCACGGCCCAGGGAAACACCGGGGAGCTGTTTTTT	CAITAQGNTGELFF
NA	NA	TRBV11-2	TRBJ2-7	TGTGCCAGCAGCTTTAAGCAGTACTTC	CASSFKQYF
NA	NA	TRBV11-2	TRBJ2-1	TGTGCCAGCAGCTTAGGAACGGGTGTCGCTGAGCAGTTCTTC	CASSLGTGVAEQFF
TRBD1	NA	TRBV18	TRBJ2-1	TGTGCCAGCTCACCCGGGACAGGGTTATACAATGAGCAGTTCTTC	CASSPGTGLYNEQFF
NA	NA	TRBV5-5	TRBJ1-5	TGTGCCAGCAGCTTGGTCGGGGGCGATCAGCCCCAGCATTTT	CASSLVGGDQPQHF
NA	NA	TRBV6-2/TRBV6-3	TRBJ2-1	TGTGCCAGCAGTTACACGGCAGCTAACAATGAGCAGTTCTTC	CASSYTAANNEQFF
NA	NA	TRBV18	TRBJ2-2	TGTGCCAGCTCACCACAGCGGAACACCGGGGAGCTGTTTTTT	CASSPQRNTGELFF
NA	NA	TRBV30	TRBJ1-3	TGTGCCTGGAGTCAGATTATAGGAAACACCATATATTTT	CAWSQIIGNTIYF
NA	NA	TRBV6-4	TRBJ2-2	TGTGCCAGCAGTCGTAACACCGGGGAGCTGTTTTTT	CASSRNTGELFF
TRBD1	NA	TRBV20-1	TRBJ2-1	TGCAGTGGGACAGGGTCCAATGAGCAGTTCTTC	CSGTGSNEQFF
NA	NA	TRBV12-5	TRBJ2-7	TGTGCTAGTGGTCGCGGGGACAGCTCCTACGAGCAGTACTTC	CASGRGDSSYEQYF
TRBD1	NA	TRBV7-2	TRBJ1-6	TGTGCCAGCAGCTTAACCACAGGGGGCAGGTCACCCCTCCACTTT	CASSLTTGGRSPLHF
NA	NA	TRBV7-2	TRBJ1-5	TGTGCCAGCAGCGCTTCCCCCAATCAGCCCCAGCATTTT	CASSASPNQPQHF
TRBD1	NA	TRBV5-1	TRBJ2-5	TGCGCCAGCAGCGACGGGACAGCGGTGGGGCAAGAGACCCAGTACTTC	CASSDGTAVGQETQYF
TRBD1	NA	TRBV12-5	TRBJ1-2	TGTGCTAGTGGTTGGGACAGGGGATCGGATGGCTACACCTTC	CASGWDRGSDGYTF
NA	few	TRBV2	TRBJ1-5	TGTGCCAGCTCTCAGGAGGGCAGAAATCAGCCCCAGCATTTT	CASSQEGRNQPQHF
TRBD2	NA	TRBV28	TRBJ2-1	TGTGCCAGCAGTTTAGCCGGGGCGGGGGGGAATGAGCAGTTCTTC	CASSLAGAGGNEQFF
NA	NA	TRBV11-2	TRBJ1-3	TGTGCCAGCAGCCCCATCAAAGGAAACACCATATATTTT	CASSPIKGNTIYF
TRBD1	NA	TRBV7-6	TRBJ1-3	TGTGCCAGCAGCTCTTGGACAGGGAGCCCTGGAAACACCATATATTTT	CASSSWTGSPGNTIYF
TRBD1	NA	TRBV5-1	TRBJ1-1	TGCGCCAGCAGCTTACAGGGGCAGAACACTGAAGCTTTCTTT	CASSLQGQNTEAFF
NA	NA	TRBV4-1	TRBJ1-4	TGCGCCAGCAGCCAAGGGGGGAGTTTTGTTGAAAAACTGTTTTTT	CASSQGGSFVEKLFF
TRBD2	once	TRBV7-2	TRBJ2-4	TGTGCCAGCAGCTTCCGACTAGCGGAGCTAGCCAAAAACATTCAGTACTTC	CASSFRLAELAKNIQYF
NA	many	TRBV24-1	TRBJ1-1	TGTGCCACCAGTGACCCCGTTTTGGGGGGGAAGAACACTGAAGCTTTCTTT	CATSDPVLGGKNTEAFF
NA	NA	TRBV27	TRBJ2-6	TGTGCCAGCAGTTTAGGCGTTGCAGGTGCTGGGGCCAACGTCCTGACTTTC	CASSLGVAGAGANVLTF
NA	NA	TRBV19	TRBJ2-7	TGTGCCAGTAGTATGGGAGGGGACAGGATATACGAGCAGTACTTC	CASSMGGDRIYEQYF
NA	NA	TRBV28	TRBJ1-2	TGTGCCATTGAGACAGGCCTTTCTGGCTACACCTTC	CAIETGLSGYTF
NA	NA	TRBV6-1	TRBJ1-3	TGTGCCAGCAGTGAAGCTTTTACGAGGGCTGGGGACACCATATATTTT	CASSEAFTRAGDTIYF
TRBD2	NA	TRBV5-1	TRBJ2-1	TGCGCCAGCAGCGCCATGGGGGGGACCACCTACAATGAGCAGTTCTTC	CASSAMGGTTYNEQFF
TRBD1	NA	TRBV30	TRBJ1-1	TGTGCCTGGAGTGTAAAGGACAGGGGGATAGCTTTCTTT	CAWSVKDRGIAFF
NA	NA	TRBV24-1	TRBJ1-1	TGTGCCACCATACCGGGACGGCTGAACACTGAAGCTTTCTTT	CATIPGRLNTEAFF
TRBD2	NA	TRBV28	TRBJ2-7	TGTGCCAGCAGTCACCTAGCGGGGAGGTACGAGCAGTACTTC	CASSHLAGRYEQYF
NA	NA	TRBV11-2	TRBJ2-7	TGTGCCAGCAGCTTCCTGGGGCCGATGGAGCAGTACTTC	CASSFLGPMEQYF
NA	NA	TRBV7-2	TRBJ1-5	TGTGCCAGCAGCTTAGCTCCAGATCAGCCCCAGCATTTT	CASSLAPDQPQHF
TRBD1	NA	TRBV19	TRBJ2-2	TGTGCCGCTTCCCGGGGACAGGGCGGCACCGGGGAGCTGTTTTTT	CAASRGQGGTGELFF
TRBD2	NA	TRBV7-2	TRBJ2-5	TGTGCCAGCAGCCTCACTAGCGGACAAGGGGAGACCCAGTACTTC	CASSLTSGQGETQYF
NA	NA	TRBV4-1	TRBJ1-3	TGCGCCAGCAGCCAAGAGGTAGGACCAAACACCATATATTTT	CASSQEVGPNTIYF
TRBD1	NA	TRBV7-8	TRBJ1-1	TGTGCCAGCAGCGACAGGGCGAACACTGAAGCTTTCTTT	CASSDRANTEAFF
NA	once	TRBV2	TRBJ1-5	TGTGCCAGCAGTGAAACGGATAGCAATCAGCCCCAGCATTTT	CASSETDSNQPQHF
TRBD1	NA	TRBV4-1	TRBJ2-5	TGCGCCAGCAGCCTGGACAGGGGACGAGAGACCCAGTACTTC	CASSLDRGRETQYF
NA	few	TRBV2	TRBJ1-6	TGTGCCAGCGAGGGGGGTTATTCACCCCTCCACTTT	CASEGGYSPLHF
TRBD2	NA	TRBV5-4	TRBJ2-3	TGTGCCAGCAGCATTCTAGCGGGGGCCTCAGATACGCAGTATTTT	CASSILAGASDTQYF